The T cell receptor (beta chain) under discussion was sequenced for a study of T cells after yellow fever vaccination. General study results and limits: Abundant clonotypes from the bulk population could contaminate FACS-sorted repertoires.

CDR3 length: 18 residues. The germline gives CDR1 ENHRY, CDR2 SYGVKD. V trimming: 5 bases; J trimming: 3 bases; junction bases outside the gene matches: 12. This clonotype was seen many times. The antigen remains unidentified. TCRdb re-derived calls from the 5' RACE reads in MiXCR, one entry per CDR3 protein. The sample contains a few hundred thousand distinct CDR3 sequences, less than 20% of which appear only once. The chain links TRBV10-3 to TRBJ2-2, with 10 bases that match TRBD2. The source is a man younger than 30 who received the YFV17D yellow fever vaccine. The material sequenced was PBMCs, taken 5 to 6 days after the first yellow fever vaccination. The CDR3 loop is CAISPTSGIPRDTGELFF. CDR3 sequence (DNA): TGTGCCATCAGTCCCACTAGCGGGATCCCTAGGGACACCGGGGAGCTGTTTTTT.